This T cell receptor beta chain was identified in a study of blood T cell repertoires in COVID-19. Whole-study context: Material from acute and convalescent COVID-19 was sourced from the United States, Italy and Spain. Sources were T cells, B-cell-depleted T cells, or PBMCs; the material itself was cDNA or gDNA.

There are a few counts of this clone. CDR1 and CDR2 from the germline V gene are SGHAT and FQNNGV. The CDR3 extends over 13 amino acids. Trimming took 5 bases from V and 6 from J, leaving 13 bases between them. Assay: immunoSEQ multiplex PCR; the TCRdb copy retains only in-frame clones and omits some. The sample contains 200,000 to 250,000 clones, roughly 88% of which appear only once. V gene TRBV11-2 combines with J gene TRBJ1-1, with D possibly TRBD1 on 6 matching bases. The source material was peripheral blood. The TCR comes from a young man who had recovered from COVID-19. CDR3 bases: TGTGCCAGCAGCAAGCACAGGGATTCTGAAGCTTTCTTT. Translated: CASSKHRDSEAFF. The variable domain in full, completed from reference TRBV11-2 and TRBJ1-1, reads EAGVAQSPRYKIIEKRQSVAFWCNPISGHATLYWYQQILGQGPKLLIQFQNNGVVDDSQLPKDRFSAERLKGVDSTLKIQPAKLEDSAVYLCASSKHRDSEAFFGQGTRLTVV.